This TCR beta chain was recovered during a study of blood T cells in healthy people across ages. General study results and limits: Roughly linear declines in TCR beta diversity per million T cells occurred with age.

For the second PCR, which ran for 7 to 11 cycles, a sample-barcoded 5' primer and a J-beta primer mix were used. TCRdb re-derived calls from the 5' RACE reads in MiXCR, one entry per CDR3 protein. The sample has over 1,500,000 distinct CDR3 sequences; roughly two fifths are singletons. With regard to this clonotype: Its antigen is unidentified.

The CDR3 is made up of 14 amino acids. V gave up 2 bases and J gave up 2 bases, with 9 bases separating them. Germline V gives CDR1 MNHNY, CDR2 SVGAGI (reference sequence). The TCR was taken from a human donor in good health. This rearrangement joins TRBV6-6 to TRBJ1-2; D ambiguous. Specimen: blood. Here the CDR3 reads CASSYEVRNYGYTF. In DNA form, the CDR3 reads TGTGCCAGCAGTTACGAAGTCAGGAACTATGGCTACACCTTC.